This entry lists 15 T cell receptor beta chains sequenced from one sample in a study of blood T cell repertoires in COVID-19. Using immunoSEQ multiplex PCR, the repertoire was profiled, and TCRdb retains in-frame clones only, with some absent. The sample holds 450,000 or so clones, over 75% seen once. The sequencing sample was made of peripheral blood. Every receptor here comes from a middle-aged woman with COVID-19, enrolled during active disease.

This clone was seen just once. The V call is TRBV27, the J call TRBJ1-6; D remains ambiguous. Germline CDR1 reads MNHEY; CDR2 reads SMNVEV (reference sequence). The CDR3 runs to 13 residues. V lost 4 bases and J 10 bases, leaving 11 bases between the germline ends. The CDR3 sequence is CASSSRRESPLHF. The CDR3 DNA reads TGTGCCAGCAGTTCCCGACGGGAGTCACCCCTCCACTTT.

This chain links TRBV5-6 with TRBJ1-2, with D hard to call. This CDR3 has 14 amino acids. The V and J ends lost 2 bases and 2 bases respectively, with 10 bases between them. The germline V gene has CDR1 SGHDT and CDR2 YYEEEE. The CDR3 nucleotides are TGTGCCAGCAGCTTTCAGGCGGGCAACTATGGCTACACCTTC. Its protein is CASSFQAGNYGYTF. Variable domain in full (rest from reference TRBV5-6 and TRBJ1-2): DAGVTQSPTHLIKTRGQQVTLRCSPKSGHDTVSWYQQALGQGPQFIFQYYEEEERQRGNFPDRFSGHQFPNYSSELNVNALLLGDSALYLCASSFQAGNYGYTFGSGTRLTVV.

The chain combines TRBV14 with TRBJ2-1; 7 nucleotides line up with TRBD2. The trim removed 5 bases at V and 3 bases at J, leaving 10 bases unmatched. Germline-derived CDR1 and CDR2 are SGHDN and FVKESK. This CDR3 is built from 16 residues. As DNA, the CDR3 is TGTGCCAGCAGCTCCCGGACTAGACCCATCTACAATGAGCAGTTCTTC. Translated, it gives CASSSRTRPIYNEQFF.

V gene TRBV19 combines with J gene TRBJ2-7, with D maybe TRBD2 (7 bases). Between the trimmed V and J ends, which lost 7 bases and 0 bases, there was a span of 13 bases. The CDR3 runs to 14 residues. Germline lookup yields CDR1 LNHDA and CDR2 SQIVND (reference sequence). CDR3 nucleotide sequence: TGTGCCAGTAACCAGGGAGGGGGCTCCTACGAGCAGTACTTC. It codes for CASNQGGGSYEQYF.

The V gene is TRBV28, the J gene TRBJ1-1; D is unclear. Between the trimmed V and J ends, which lost 4 bases and 10 bases, there was a span of 13 bases. The CDR3 is 12 amino acids. The germline V gene has CDR1 MDHEN and CDR2 SYDVKM. CDR3 nucleotides: TGTGCCAGCAGTTCTAGGTTAAGCCGAGCTTTCTTT. The encoded protein is CASSSRLSRAFF.

The chain uses TRBV5-4 and TRBJ1-6; TRBD1 is a possible D gene (5 bases). The CDR3 is made up of 13 amino acids. CDR1 is SGHNT and CDR2 is YYREEE in the germline V gene (reference sequence). Deletions cut 0 bases from V and 9 bases from J, with 7 bases between. The CDR3 loop is CASSLEGLSPLHF. The CDR3 nucleotides are TGTGCCAGCAGCTTGGAGGGGCTTTCACCCCTCCACTTT. Filled out from reference TRBV5-4 and TRBJ1-6, the complete variable domain reads ETGVTQSPTHLIKTRGQQVTLRCSSQSGHNTVSWYQQALGQGPQFIFQYYREEENGRGNFPPRFSGLQFPNYSSELNVNALELDDSALYLCASSLEGLSPLHFGNGTRLTVT.

The table lists this clone with a count of one. The genes are TRBV28 and TRBJ1-1, with D possibly matching TRBD1 (6 bases). V was clipped by 5 bases and J by 6 bases, with 16 bases between them. Germline V lookup: CDR1 MDHEN, CDR2 SYDVKM. CDR3 size: 14 residues. The CDR3 here is CASSLSQGWAEAFF. CDR3 coding DNA: TGTGCCAGCAGTCTCTCTCAGGGGTGGGCTGAAGCTTTCTTT.

This clone was counted a few times. The CDR3 nucleotides read TGTGCCAGCAACGATCCGGCCGGGATTAATGAAAAACTGTTTTTT. It yields the protein CASNDPAGINEKLFF. The chain joins TRBV7-9 to TRBJ1-4, with D unresolved. V was clipped by 7 bases and J by 4 bases, with 16 bases between them. The CDR3 runs 15 residues. Germline V gene lookup returns CDR1 SEHNR and CDR2 FQNEAQ (reference sequence). Drawing the rest from reference TRBV7-9 and TRBJ1-4, the complete variable domain is DTGVSQNPRHKITKRGQNVTFRCDPISEHNRLYWYRQTLGQGPEFLTYFQNEAQLEKSRLLSDRFSAERPKGSFSTLEIQRTEQGDSAMYLCASNDPAGINEKLFFGSGTQLSVL.

This rearrangement joins TRBV5-5 to TRBJ1-1; 8 bases match TRBD1. Germline values: CDR1 SGHKS, CDR2 YYEKEE (reference sequence). This CDR3 has 16 residues. V dropped 0 bases and J dropped 4; count of bases not matched to a gene: 8. Here the CDR3 DNA reads TGTGCCAGCAGCTTGGACCACAGGGGGTGGATCACTGAAGCTTTCTTT. Translation: CASSLDHRGWITEAFF.

The J gene is TRBJ2-2, the V gene TRBV6-2 or TRBV6-3; TRBD2 aligns across 12 bases. CDR1 MNHEY and CDR2 SVGEGT come from the germline V gene. This CDR3 has 16 residues. V shed 4 bases and J 8 bases; nucleotides not matched to a gene: 8. This CDR3 reads CASSWRLAGEMGELFF. CDR3 nucleotide sequence: TGTGCCAGCAGTTGGAGACTAGCGGGAGAAATGGGGGAGCTGTTTTTT.

This rearrangement joins TRBV27 to TRBJ1-6; D gene ambiguous. The CDR3 totals 9 residues. V lost 8 bases and J lost 16, with 9 bases in between. CDR1 MNHEY and CDR2 SMNVEV come from the germline V gene (reference sequence). The CDR3 loop is CASPLSLHF. The CDR3 DNA follows: TGTGCCAGCCCTCTATCGCTCCACTTT.

This clone was detected only once. The chain is built from TRBV18 and TRBJ2-7; 8 bases align to TRBD1. Trimming removed 3 bases from V and 5 bases from J; junction bases left unmatched: 3. The CDR3 sequence is 13 residues long. In germline, CDR1 is KGHSH, CDR2 LQKENI. The CDR3 reads CASSPDRVHEQYF. Written as DNA, the CDR3 is TGTGCCAGCTCACCGGACAGGGTCCACGAGCAGTACTTC. The full variable domain, rest sourced from reference TRBV18 and TRBJ2-7, is NAGVMQNPRHLVRRRGQEARLRCSPMKGHSHVYWYRQLPEEGLKFMVYLQKENIIDESGMPKERFSAEFPKEGPSILRIQQVVRGDSAAYFCASSPDRVHEQYFGPGTRLTVT.

The rearrangement uses TRBV9 and TRBJ2-7, with D possibly matching TRBD1 (5 bases). V lost 3 bases, J lost 3 bases, and 19 bases lay in between. Germline V lookup: CDR1 SGDLS, CDR2 YYNGEE. The CDR3 spans 16 residues. The CDR3 coding sequence is TGTGCCAGCAGCGGAGGACATCCGCTTGAAGGCTACGAGCAGTACTTC. Protein sequence: CASSGGHPLEGYEQYF.

This sequence joins TRBV18 and TRBJ2-7, with 10 bases identical to TRBD1. The germline CDR1 and CDR2 sequences are KGHSH and LQKENI. The CDR3 length is 18 residues. The junction had 14 bases not matched to a gene; V was cut back by 2 bases and J by 4 bases. The CDR3 loop reads CASSPSMGQGFSGYEQYF. CDR3 DNA sequence: TGTGCCAGCTCACCATCCATGGGACAGGGGTTTTCGGGGTACGAGCAGTACTTC.

This chain uses TRBV6-1 with TRBJ1-1; 10 bases line up with TRBD1. Germline CDR1 is MNHNS and CDR2 is SASEGT. The CDR3 covers 16 residues. The V segment lost 4 bases and the J segment 5 bases; nucleotides outside the gene matches: 10. CDR3 in DNA: TGTGCCAGCAGTGGTGGACAGGGGGGGATTCGGACTGAAGCTTTCTTT. Translation: CASSGGQGGIRTEAFF.